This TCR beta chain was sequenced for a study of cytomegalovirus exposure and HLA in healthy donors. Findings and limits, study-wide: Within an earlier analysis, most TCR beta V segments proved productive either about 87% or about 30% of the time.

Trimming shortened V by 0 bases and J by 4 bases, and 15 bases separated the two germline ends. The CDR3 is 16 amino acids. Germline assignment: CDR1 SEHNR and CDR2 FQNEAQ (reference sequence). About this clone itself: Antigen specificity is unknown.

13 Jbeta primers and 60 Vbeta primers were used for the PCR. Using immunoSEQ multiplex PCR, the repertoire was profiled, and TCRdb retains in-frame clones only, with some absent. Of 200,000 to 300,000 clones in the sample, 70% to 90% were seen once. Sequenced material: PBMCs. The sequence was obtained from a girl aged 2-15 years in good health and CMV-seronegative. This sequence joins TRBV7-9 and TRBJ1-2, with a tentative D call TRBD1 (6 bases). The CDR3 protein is CASSLAYFDRSYGYTF. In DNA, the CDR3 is TGTGCCAGCAGCTTAGCGTATTTCGACAGGTCCTATGGCTACACCTTC.